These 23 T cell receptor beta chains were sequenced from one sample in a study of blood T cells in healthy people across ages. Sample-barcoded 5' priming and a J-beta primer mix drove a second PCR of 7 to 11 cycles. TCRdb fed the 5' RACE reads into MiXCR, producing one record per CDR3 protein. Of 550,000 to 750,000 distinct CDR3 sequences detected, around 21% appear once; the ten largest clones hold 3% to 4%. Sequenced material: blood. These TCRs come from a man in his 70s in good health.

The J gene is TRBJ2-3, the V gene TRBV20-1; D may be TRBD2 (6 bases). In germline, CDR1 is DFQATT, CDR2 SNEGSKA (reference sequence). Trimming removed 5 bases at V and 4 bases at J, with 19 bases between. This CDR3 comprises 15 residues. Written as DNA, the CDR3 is TGCAGTGCTCCTAAGGCCGGGGGTGGCGCAGATACGCAGTATTTT. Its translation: CSAPKAGGGADTQYF.

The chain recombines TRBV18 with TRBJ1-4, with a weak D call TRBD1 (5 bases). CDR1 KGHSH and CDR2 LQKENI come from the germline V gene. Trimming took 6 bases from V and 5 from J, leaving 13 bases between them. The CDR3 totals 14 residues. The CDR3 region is CASSHRDSNEKLFF. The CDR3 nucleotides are TGTGCCAGCTCTCACCGGGACTCAAATGAAAAACTGTTTTTT.

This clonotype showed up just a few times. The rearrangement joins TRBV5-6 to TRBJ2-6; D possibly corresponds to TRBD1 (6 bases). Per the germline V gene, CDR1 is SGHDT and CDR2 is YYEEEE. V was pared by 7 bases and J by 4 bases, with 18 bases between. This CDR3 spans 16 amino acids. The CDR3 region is CASHRTAFGGANVLTF. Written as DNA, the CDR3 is TGTGCCAGCCACAGGACAGCTTTCGGGGGGGCCAACGTCCTGACTTTC.

As DNA, the CDR3 is TGTGCCAGCAGCCAAGAGACTAGCGGGAGGGCCGGGGAGCAGTACTTC. This encodes CASSQETSGRAGEQYF. V is TRBV14 and J is TRBJ2-5; 14 positions agree with TRBD2. The germline V gene has CDR1 SGHDN and CDR2 FVKESK. The junction had 8 bases not matched to a gene; V was cut back by 0 bases and J by 11 bases. The CDR3 consists of 16 residues.

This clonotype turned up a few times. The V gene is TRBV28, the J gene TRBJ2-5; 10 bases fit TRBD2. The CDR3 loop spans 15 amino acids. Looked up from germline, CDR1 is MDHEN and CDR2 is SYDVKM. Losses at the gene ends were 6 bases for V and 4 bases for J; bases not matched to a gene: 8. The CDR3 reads CASRRAGGPPETQYF. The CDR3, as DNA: TGTGCCAGCAGACGAGCGGGAGGGCCTCCAGAGACCCAGTACTTC.

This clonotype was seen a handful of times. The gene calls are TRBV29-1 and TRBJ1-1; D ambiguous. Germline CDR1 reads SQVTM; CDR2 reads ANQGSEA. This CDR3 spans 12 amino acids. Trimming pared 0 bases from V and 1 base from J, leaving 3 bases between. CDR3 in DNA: TGCAGCGTTGAAGACAGGAACACTGAAGCTTTCTTT. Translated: CSVEDRNTEAFF.

The CDR3 region has the DNA TGTGCCAGCAGCAAAACGACAGGACGGAGCACTGAAGCTTTCTTT. Translation: CASSKTTGRSTEAFF. The chain has TRBV7-2 and TRBJ1-1; D might be TRBD1 (6 bases). The CDR3 loop spans 15 amino acids. Germline lookup yields CDR1 SGHTA and CDR2 FQGNSA. Deletions cut 5 bases from V and 4 bases from J, with 17 bases between.

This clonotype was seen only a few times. For the CDR3, the DNA is TGTGCCAGCAGTTCGAGGGAGAGTAGAGATGAGCAGTTCTTC. It codes for CASSSRESRDEQFF. The chain joins TRBV12-3 or TRBV12-4 to TRBJ2-1; a possible D gene is TRBD2 (5 bases). The CDR3 is made up of 14 amino acids. The V and J ends lost 4 bases and 8 bases respectively, with 15 bases between them.

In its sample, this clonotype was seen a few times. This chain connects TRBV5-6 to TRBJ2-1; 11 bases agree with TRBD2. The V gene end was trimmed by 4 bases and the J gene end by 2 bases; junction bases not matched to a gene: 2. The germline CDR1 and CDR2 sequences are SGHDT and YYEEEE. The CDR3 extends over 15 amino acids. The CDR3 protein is CASSMTSGTYNEQFF. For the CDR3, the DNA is TGTGCCAGCAGCATGACTAGCGGGACCTACAATGAGCAGTTCTTC.

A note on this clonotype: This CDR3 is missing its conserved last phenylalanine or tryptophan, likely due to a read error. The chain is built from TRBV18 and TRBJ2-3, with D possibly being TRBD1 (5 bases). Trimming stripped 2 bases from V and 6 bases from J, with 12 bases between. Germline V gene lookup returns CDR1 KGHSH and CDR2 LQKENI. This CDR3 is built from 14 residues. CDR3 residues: CASSPTQGWDTQYS. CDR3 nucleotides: TGTGCCAGCTCACCAACGCAGGGATGGGATACGCAGTATTCT.

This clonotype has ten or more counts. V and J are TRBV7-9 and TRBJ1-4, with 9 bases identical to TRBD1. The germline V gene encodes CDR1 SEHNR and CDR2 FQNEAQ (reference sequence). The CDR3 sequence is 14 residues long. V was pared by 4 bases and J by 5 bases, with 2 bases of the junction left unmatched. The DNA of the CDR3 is TGTGCCAGCAGCTCTGGACAGGGGAATGAAAAACTGTTTTTT. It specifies CASSSGQGNEKLFF.

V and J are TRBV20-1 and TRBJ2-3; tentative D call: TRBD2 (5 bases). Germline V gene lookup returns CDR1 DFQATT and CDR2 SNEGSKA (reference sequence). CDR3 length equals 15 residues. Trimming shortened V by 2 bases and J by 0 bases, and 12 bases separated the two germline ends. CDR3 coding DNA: TGCAGTGCTAGATCTGAGGGCGGGAGCACAGATACGCAGTATTTT. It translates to CSARSEGGSTDTQYF.

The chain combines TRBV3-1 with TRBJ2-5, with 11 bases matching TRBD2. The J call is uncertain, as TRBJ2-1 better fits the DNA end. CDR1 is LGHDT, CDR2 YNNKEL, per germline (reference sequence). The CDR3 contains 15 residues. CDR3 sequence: CASSLTSGRVHEQFF. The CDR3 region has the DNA TGTGCCAGCAGCCTAACTAGCGGGAGAGTCCATGAGCAGTTCTTC.

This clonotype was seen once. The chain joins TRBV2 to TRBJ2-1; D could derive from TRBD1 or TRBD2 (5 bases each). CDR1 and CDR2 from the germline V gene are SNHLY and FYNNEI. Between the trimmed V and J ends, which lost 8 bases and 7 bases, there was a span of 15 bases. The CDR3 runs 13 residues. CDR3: CASGTSPENEQFF. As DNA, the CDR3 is TGTGCCAGCGGGACCTCTCCAGAGAATGAGCAGTTCTTC.

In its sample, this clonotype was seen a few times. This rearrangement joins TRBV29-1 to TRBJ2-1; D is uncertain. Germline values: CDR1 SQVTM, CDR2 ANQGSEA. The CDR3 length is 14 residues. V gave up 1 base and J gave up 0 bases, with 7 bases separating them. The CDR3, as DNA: TGCAGCGTTGAAGGCCACGGCTCCTACAATGAGCAGTTCTTC. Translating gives CSVEGHGSYNEQFF.

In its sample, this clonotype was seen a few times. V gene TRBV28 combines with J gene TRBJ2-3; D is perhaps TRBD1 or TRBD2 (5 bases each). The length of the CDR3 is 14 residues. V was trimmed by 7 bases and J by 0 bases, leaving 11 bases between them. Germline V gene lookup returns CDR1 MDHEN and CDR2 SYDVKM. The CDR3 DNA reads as TGTGCCAGCAATGGGGACCAAAGCACAGATACGCAGTATTTT. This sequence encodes CASNGDQSTDTQYF.

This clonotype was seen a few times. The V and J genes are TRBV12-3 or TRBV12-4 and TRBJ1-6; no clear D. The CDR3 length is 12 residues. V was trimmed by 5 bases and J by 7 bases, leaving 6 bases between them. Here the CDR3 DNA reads TGTGCCAGCAGTGGTGCCAATTCACCCCTCCACTTT. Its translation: CASSGANSPLHF.

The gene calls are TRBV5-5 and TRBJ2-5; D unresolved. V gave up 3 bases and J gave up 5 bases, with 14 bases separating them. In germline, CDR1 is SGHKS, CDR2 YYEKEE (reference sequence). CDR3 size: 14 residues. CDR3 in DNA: TGTGCCAGCAGCTGGGGTGGCAGTGGGGAGACCCAGTACTTC. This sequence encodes CASSWGGSGETQYF.

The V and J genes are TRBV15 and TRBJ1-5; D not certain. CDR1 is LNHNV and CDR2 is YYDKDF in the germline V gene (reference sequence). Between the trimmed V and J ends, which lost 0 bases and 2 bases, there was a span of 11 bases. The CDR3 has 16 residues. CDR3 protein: CATSRDSRGRNQPQHF. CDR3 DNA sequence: TGTGCCACCAGCAGAGATTCGCGAGGGCGCAATCAGCCCCAGCATTTT.

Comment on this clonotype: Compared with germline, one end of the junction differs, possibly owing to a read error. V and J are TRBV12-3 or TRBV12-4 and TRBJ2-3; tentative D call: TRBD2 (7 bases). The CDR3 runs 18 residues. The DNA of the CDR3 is TGTGCCAGCAGTTTGGGCGGGAGCGGTGGTGGGGGGGCAGATACGGAGTATTTT. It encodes CASSLGGSGGGGADTEYF.

CDR3 region: CASSQVAGGPYEQYF. The CDR3, as DNA: TGCGCCAGCAGCCAAGTAGCGGGAGGGCCCTACGAGCAGTACTTC. The chain joins TRBV4-1 to TRBJ2-7, with 11 bases lining up with TRBD2. The V gene end was trimmed by 1 base and the J gene end by 2 bases; junction bases not matched to a gene: 1. Per germline, CDR1 MGHRA and CDR2 YSYEKL. The CDR3 covers 15 residues.

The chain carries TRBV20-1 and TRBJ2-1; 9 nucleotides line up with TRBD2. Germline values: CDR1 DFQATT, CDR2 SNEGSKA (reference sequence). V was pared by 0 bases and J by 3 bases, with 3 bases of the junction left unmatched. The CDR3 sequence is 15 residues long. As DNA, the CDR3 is TGCAGTGCTAGAGAGGTAGCGGGAGTCTACAATGAGCAGTTCTTC. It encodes CSAREVAGVYNEQFF.

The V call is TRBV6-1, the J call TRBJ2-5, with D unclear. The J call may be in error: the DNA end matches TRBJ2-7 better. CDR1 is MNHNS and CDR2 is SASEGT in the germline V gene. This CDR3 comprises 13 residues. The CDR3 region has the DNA TGTGCCAGCATACAGTTCAACTCCTACGAGCAGTACTTC. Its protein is CASIQFNSYEQYF.